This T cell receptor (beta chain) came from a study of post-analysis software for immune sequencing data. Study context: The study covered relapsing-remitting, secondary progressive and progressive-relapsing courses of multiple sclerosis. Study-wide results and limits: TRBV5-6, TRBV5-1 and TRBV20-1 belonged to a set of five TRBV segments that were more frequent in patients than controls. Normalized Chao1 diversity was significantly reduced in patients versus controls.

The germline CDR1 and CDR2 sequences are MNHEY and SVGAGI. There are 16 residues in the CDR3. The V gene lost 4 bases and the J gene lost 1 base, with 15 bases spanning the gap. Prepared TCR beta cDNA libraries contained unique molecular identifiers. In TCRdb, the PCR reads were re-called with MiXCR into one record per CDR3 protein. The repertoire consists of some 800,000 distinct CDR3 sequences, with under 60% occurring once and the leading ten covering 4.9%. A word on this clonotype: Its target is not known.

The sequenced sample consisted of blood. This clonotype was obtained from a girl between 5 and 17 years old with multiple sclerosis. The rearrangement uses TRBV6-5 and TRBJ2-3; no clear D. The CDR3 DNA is TGTGCCAGCAGTTCGCAACTAACTCGAGGCACAGATACGCAGTATTTT. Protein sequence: CASSSQLTRGTDTQYF.